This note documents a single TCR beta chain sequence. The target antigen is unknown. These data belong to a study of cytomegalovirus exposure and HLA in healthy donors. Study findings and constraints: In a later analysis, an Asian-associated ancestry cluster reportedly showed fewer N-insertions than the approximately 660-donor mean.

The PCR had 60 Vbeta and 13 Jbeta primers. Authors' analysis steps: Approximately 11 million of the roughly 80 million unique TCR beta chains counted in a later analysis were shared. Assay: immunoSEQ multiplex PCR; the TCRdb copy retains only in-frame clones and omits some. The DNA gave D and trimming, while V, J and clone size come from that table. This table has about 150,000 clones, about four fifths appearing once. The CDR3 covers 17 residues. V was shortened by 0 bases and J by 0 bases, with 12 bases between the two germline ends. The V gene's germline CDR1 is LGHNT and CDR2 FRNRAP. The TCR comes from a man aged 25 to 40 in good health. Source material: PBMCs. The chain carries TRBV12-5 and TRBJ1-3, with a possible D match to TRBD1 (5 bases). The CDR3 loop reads CASGLVTGGFSGNTIYF. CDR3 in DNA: TGTGCTAGTGGTTTGGTAACCGGGGGTTTCTCTGGAAACACCATATATTTT. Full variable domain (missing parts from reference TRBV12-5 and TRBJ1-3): DARVTQTPRHKVTEMGQEVTMRCQPILGHNTVFWYRQTMMQGLELLAYFRNRAPLDDSGMPKDRFSAEMPDATLATLKIQPSEPRDSAVYFCASGLVTGGFSGNTIYFGEGSWLTVV.